This T cell receptor beta chain appears in the sequencing data of a study of T-cell reconstitution after alpha-beta-depleted transplantation in children. This clonotype has just a few counts. CDR3 length: 14 amino acids. With 5 bases clipped from V and 5 bases from J, the junction kept 10 bases outside the gene matches. Germline V gives CDR1 DFQATT, CDR2 SNEGSKA (reference sequence). The TCRbeta library incorporated unique molecular identifiers. A single record per CDR3 protein comes from TCRdb applying MiXCR to the PCR reads. The sample records approximately 340,000 distinct CDR3 sequences, approximately 10% being singletons.

The input for sequencing was PBMCs from the stem cell graft donor, taken from the stem cell graft. The genes are TRBV20-1 and TRBJ1-1, with 8 bases matching TRBD1. The clonotype comes from a human donor who donated a stem cell graft to a child with acute lymphoblastic leukemia. The CDR3 DNA follows: TGCAGTGCTCTGCAGGGGGCGCGGAGAACTGAAGCTTTCTTT. Protein sequence: CSALQGARRTEAFF.